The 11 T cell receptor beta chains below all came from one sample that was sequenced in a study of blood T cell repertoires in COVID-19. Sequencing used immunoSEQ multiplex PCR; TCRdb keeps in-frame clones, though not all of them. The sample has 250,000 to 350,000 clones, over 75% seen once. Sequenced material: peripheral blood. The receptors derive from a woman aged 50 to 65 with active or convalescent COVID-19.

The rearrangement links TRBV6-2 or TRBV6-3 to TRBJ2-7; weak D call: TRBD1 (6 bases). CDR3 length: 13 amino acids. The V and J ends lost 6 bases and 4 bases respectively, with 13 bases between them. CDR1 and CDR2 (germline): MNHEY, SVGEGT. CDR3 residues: CASSRVGAYEQYF. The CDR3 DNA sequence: TGTGCCAGCAGCCGGGTGGGGGCTTACGAGCAGTACTTC.

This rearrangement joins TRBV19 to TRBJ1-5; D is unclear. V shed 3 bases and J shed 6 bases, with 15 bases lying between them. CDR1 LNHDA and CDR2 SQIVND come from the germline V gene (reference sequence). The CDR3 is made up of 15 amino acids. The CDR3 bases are TGTGCCAGTAGTATCTCTGGAGTTGGTAGTCAGCCCCAGCATTTT. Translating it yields CASSISGVGSQPQHF. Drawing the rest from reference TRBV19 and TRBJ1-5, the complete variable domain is DGGITQSPKYLFRKEGQNVTLSCEQNLNHDAMYWYRQDPGQGLRLIYYSQIVNDFQKGDIAEGYSVSREKKESFPLTVTSAQKNPTAFYLCASSISGVGSQPQHFGDGTRLSIL.

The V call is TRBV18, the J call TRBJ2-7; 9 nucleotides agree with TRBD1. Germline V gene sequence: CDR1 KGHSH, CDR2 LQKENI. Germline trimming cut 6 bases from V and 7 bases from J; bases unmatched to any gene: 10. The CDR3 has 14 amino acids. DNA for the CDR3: TGTGCCAGCTCCCTGGGACAGGGAGGTAGGGAGCAGTACTTC. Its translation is CASSLGQGGREQYF. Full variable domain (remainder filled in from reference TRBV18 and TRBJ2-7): NAGVMQNPRHLVRRRGQEARLRCSPMKGHSHVYWYRQLPEEGLKFMVYLQKENIIDESGMPKERFSAEFPKEGPSILRIQQVVRGDSAAYFCASSLGQGGREQYFGPGTRLTVT.

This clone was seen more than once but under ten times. The CDR3 here is CASSPTGRPTLSGNTIYF. CDR3 DNA sequence: TGTGCCAGCTCACCGACAGGGCGGCCTACCCTCTCTGGAAACACCATATATTTT. The chain employs TRBV18 and TRBJ1-3, with 7 bases that match TRBD1. The V gene's germline CDR1 is KGHSH and CDR2 LQKENI. The CDR3 contains 18 residues. V shed 3 bases and J 0 bases; nucleotides not matched to a gene: 11.

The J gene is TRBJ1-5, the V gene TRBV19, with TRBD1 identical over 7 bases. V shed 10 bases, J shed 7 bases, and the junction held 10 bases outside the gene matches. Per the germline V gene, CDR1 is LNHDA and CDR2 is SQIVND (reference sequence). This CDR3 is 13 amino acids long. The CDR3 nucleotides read TGTGCCACCAGGGACAGTAGCCTACAGCCCCAGCATTTT. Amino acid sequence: CATRDSSLQPQHF.

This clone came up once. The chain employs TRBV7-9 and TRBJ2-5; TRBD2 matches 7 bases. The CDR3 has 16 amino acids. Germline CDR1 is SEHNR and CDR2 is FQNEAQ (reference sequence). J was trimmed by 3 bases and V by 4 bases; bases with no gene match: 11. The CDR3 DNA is TGTGCCAGCAGCTCCCCCTTAGCGGGTCCGAAAGAGACCCAGTACTTC. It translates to CASSSPLAGPKETQYF.

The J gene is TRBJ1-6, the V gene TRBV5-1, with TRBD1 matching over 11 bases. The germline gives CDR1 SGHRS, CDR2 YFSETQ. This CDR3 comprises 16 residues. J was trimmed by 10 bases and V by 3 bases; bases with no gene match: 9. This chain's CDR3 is CASSSGAGQGGSPLHF. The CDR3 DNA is TGCGCCAGCAGCTCAGGGGCGGGACAGGGGGGATCACCCCTCCACTTT.

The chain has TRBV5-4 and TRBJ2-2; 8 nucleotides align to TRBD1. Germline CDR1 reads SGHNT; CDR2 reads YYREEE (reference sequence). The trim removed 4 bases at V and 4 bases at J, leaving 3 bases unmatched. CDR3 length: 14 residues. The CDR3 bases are TGTGCCAGCAGCGCGGACAGGGCCACCGGGGAGCTGTTTTTT. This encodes CASSADRATGELFF.

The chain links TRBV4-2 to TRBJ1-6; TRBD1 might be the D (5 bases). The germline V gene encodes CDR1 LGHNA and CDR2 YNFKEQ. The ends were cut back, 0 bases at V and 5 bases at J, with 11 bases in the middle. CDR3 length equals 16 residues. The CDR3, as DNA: TGTGCCAGCAGCCAAGATTGGACGGACAATAATTCACCCCTCCACTTT. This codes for CASSQDWTDNNSPLHF.

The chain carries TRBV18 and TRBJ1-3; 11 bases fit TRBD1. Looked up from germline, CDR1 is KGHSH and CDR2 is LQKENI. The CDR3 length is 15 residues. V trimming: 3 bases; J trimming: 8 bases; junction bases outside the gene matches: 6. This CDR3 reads CASSPDRGLGDTIYF. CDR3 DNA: TGTGCCAGCTCACCGGACAGGGGGCTTGGGGACACCATATATTTT.

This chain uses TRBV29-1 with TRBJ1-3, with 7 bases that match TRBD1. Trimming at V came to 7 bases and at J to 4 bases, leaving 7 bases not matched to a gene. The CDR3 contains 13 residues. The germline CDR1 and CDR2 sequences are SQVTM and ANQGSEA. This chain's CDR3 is CSADVGQGNTIYF. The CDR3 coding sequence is TGCAGCGCGGATGTGGGACAGGGAAACACCATATATTTT.